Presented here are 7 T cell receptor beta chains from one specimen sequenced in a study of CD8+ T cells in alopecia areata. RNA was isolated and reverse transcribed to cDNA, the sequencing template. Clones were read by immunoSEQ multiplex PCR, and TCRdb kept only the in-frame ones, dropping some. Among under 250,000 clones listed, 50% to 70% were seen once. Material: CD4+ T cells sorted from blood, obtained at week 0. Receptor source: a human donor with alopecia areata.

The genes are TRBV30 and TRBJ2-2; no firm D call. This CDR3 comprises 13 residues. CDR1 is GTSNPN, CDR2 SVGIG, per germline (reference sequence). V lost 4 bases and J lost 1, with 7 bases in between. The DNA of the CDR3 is TGTGCCTGGAACAAACTGAACACCGGGGAGCTGTTTTTT. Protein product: CAWNKLNTGELFF.

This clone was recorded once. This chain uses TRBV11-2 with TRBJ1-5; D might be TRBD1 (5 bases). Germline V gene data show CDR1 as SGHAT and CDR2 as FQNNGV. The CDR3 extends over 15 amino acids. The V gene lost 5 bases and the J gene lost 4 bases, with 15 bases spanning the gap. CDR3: CASSEGWGKNQPQHF. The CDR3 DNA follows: TGTGCCAGCAGCGAGGGGTGGGGAAAAAATCAGCCCCAGCATTTT.

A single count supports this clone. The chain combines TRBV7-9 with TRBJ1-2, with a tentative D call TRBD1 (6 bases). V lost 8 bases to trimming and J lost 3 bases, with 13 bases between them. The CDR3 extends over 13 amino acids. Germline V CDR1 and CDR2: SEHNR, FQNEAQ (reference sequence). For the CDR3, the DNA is TGTGCCAGCGCGCGGGGGGCGGACTATGGCTACACCTTC. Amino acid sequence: CASARGADYGYTF.

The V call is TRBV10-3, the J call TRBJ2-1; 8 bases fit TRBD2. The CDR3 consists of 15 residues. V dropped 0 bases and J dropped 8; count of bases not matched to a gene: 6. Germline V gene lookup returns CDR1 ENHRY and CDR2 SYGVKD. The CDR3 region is CAISESAGGFDEQFF. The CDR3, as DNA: TGTGCCATCAGTGAGTCGGCGGGAGGCTTCGATGAGCAGTTCTTC.

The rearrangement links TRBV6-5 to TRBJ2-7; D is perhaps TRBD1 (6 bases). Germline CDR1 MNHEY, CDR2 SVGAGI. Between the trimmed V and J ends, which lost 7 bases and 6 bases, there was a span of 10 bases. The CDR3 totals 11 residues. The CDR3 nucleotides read TGTGCCAGCACCCAGGGGAGCGAGCAGTACTTC. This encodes CASTQGSEQYF.

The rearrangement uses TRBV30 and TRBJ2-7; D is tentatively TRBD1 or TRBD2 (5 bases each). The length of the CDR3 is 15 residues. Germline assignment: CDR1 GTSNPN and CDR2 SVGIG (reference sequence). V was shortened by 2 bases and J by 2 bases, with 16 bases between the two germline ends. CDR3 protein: CAWSNPGTATYEQYF. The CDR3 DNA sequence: TGTGCCTGGAGTAACCCCGGGACGGCAACCTACGAGCAGTACTTC.

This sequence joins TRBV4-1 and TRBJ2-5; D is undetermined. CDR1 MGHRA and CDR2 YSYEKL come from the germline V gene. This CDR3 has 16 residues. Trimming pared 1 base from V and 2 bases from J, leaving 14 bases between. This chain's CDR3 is CASSQVGRTRQETQYF. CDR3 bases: TGCGCCAGCAGCCAAGTTGGCAGGACGAGGCAAGAGACCCAGTACTTC.